This entry lists 25 T cell receptor beta chains sequenced from one sample in a study of blood T cell repertoires in COVID-19. Repertoires were generated with immunoSEQ multiplex PCR, while TCRdb's copy carries only in-frame clones and drops some. The sample has 250,000 to 300,000 clones, 75% to 90% seen once. The material sequenced was peripheral blood. The receptors derive from a woman aged 35 to 49 with acute or convalescent COVID-19.

This rearrangement joins TRBV11-2 to TRBJ2-1; 10 bases line up with TRBD2. Germline trimming cut 4 bases from V and 4 bases from J; bases unmatched to any gene: 7. The CDR3 consists of 16 residues. Germline V gene data show CDR1 as SGHAT and CDR2 as FQNNGV. The CDR3 sequence: CASSSSSGGLYNEQFF. CDR3 sequence (DNA): TGTGCCAGCAGCTCCAGTAGCGGGGGGCTTTACAATGAGCAGTTCTTC.

The chain couples TRBV11-2 to TRBJ2-1; TRBD2 might be the D (5 bases). Germline V lookup: CDR1 SGHAT, CDR2 FQNNGV. The CDR3 runs 12 residues. Trimming pared 1 base from V and 10 bases from J, leaving 8 bases between. The CDR3 nucleotides are TGTGCCAGCAGCTTAGGGTCTAGCGAGCAGTTCTTC. Protein product: CASSLGSSEQFF. Full variable domain (rest looked up from reference TRBV11-2 and TRBJ2-1): EAGVAQSPRYKIIEKRQSVAFWCNPISGHATLYWYQQILGQGPKLLIQFQNNGVVDDSQLPKDRFSAERLKGVDSTLKIQPAKLEDSAVYLCASSLGSSEQFFGPGTRLTVL.

The rearrangement uses TRBV3-1 (or the pseudogene TRBV3-2) and TRBJ2-2, with TRBD2 identical over 8 bases. This CDR3 spans 13 amino acids. V lost 6 bases and J lost 6; bases outside the gene matches: 3. Germline V gene sequence: CDR1 LGHDT, CDR2 YNNKEL (reference sequence). The CDR3 DNA is TGTGCCAGCAGTCTCGGGGGGGCCGGGGAGCTGTTTTTT. Translated: CASSLGGAGELFF.

The chain couples TRBV10-3 to TRBJ2-3; possible D gene TRBD2, 7 bases. The CDR3 runs 16 residues. Germline V gene lookup returns CDR1 ENHRY and CDR2 SYGVKD. V was shortened by 9 bases and J by 4 bases, with 23 bases between the two germline ends. As DNA, the CDR3 is TGTGCCATTGGGACCGGGGGGCTTCCTTTAGCAGATACGCAGTATTTT. Protein: CAIGTGGLPLADTQYF.

The J gene is TRBJ2-5, the V gene TRBV3-1 (or the pseudogene TRBV3-2), with 13 bases fitting TRBD2. After removal of 2 bases from V and 13 bases from J, the junction contained 10 bases not matched to a gene. The CDR3 has 15 residues. Germline V lookup: CDR1 LGHDT, CDR2 YNNKEL (reference sequence). As DNA, the CDR3 is TGTGCCAGCAGCCAAAACACTGGGACTAGCGGGGTCCTGTACTTC. Translation gives CASSQNTGTSGVLYF.

V usage is TRBV5-1 and J usage is TRBJ1-3, with D unclear. Trimming left V 0 bases short and J 4 bases short, with 5 bases between. CDR1 is SGHRS and CDR2 is YFSETQ in the germline V gene. The CDR3 has 13 amino acids. This CDR3 is CASSLAGGNTIYF. The CDR3 DNA reads TGCGCCAGCAGCTTGGCCGGGGGAAACACCATATATTTT.

The V gene is TRBV5-1, the J gene TRBJ1-2; perhaps TRBD1 as D (5 bases). Trimming removed 4 bases from V and 6 bases from J, with 19 bases in between. This CDR3 contains 15 residues. Germline V gene lookup returns CDR1 SGHRS and CDR2 YFSETQ. The CDR3 bases are TGCGCCAGCAGCACAACCCAGGGAGGGTACGATGGCTACACCTTC. Translating gives CASSTTQGGYDGYTF.

The chain carries TRBV14 and TRBJ1-1, with D possibly matching TRBD1 (6 bases). The V gene's germline CDR1 is SGHDN and CDR2 FVKESK. The CDR3 is 14 residues long. V was cut by 4 bases and J by 5 bases, with 14 bases left in between. CDR3 in amino acids: CASSPGTSGTEAFF. In DNA form, the CDR3 reads TGTGCCAGCAGCCCCGGGACAAGCGGAACTGAAGCTTTCTTT.

The CDR3 bases are TGTGCCAGCAGTTACGGCGGGACAGGGGAAAACATTCAGTACTTC. This codes for CASSYGGTGENIQYF. J is TRBJ2-4 and V is TRBV6-6, with TRBD1 matching 10 bases. V gave up 2 bases and J gave up 5 bases; unmatched junction bases: 3. Germline CDR1 and CDR2: MNHNY and SVGAGI (reference sequence). The CDR3 is 15 residues long.

V and J are TRBV30 and TRBJ1-1, with 7 bases fitting TRBD1. This CDR3 region has 12 residues. Trimming took 8 bases from V and 0 from J; bases not matched to a gene: 3. Looked up from germline, CDR1 is GTSNPN and CDR2 is SVGIG (reference sequence). CDR3 residues: CAGDRLNTEAFF. DNA for the CDR3: TGTGCCGGGGACAGACTGAACACTGAAGCTTTCTTT.

This clone was seen a single time. This rearrangement joins TRBV9 to TRBJ1-1; the D is unclear. Germline CDR1 is SGDLS and CDR2 is YYNGEE. There are 15 residues in the CDR3. V shed 4 bases and J shed 6 bases, with 19 bases lying between them. The CDR3 reads CASSPSGVGGSEAFF. CDR3 in DNA: TGTGCCAGCAGCCCATCAGGCGTAGGTGGATCTGAAGCTTTCTTT.

A remark on this clone: Additional DNA sequences in this sample encode the identical CDR3. V is TRBV5-1 and J is TRBJ2-5, with 7 bases fitting TRBD1. CDR3 length equals 14 residues. The V gene's germline CDR1 is SGHRS and CDR2 YFSETQ. V lost 0 bases, J lost 1 base, and 0 bases stayed unmatched. The CDR3 reads CASSLGDSQETQYF. CDR3 nucleotide sequence: TGCGCCAGCAGCTTGGGGGACAGCCAAGAGACCCAGTACTTC.

In this sample, this clone turned up once. The chain has TRBV19 and TRBJ2-2, with a weak D call TRBD1 (5 bases). This CDR3 has 15 amino acids. Per germline, CDR1 LNHDA and CDR2 SQIVND (reference sequence). The V end lost 5 bases, the J end lost 3 bases, and 13 bases lay between the germline ends. CDR3 sequence (DNA): TGTGCCAGTAGTCCTTTGGACACACACACCGGGGAGCTGTTTTTT. It yields the protein CASSPLDTHTGELFF.

The rearrangement joins TRBV5-1 to TRBJ1-2; 11 nucleotides agree with TRBD1. The germline gives CDR1 SGHRS, CDR2 YFSETQ. This CDR3 contains 16 residues. J lost 4 bases, V lost 5 bases, and 10 bases had no gene match. The CDR3 loop reads CASSPGTGGRGYGYTF. The CDR3, as DNA: TGCGCCAGCAGTCCCGGGACAGGGGGTAGGGGCTATGGCTACACCTTC.

This chain connects TRBV7-2 to TRBJ1-4; D not resolved. The CDR3 has 13 amino acids. Trimming cost V 8 bases and J 1 base, with 8 bases left between them. Germline CDR1 is SGHTA and CDR2 is FQGNSA. CDR3 bases: TGTGCCAGCGGCCGGGGAACTAATGAAAAACTGTTTTTT. This sequence encodes CASGRGTNEKLFF. The full variable domain, its missing parts supplied by reference TRBV7-2 and TRBJ1-4, is GAGVSQSPSNKVTEKGKDVELRCDPISGHTALYWYRQSLGQGLEFLIYFQGNSAPDKSGLPSDRFSAERTGGSVSTLTIQRTQQEDSAVYLCASGRGTNEKLFFGSGTQLSVL.

The J gene is TRBJ1-2, the V gene TRBV9; tentative D call: TRBD1 (6 bases). V lost 0 bases and J lost 2, with 11 bases in between. The CDR3 loop spans 15 amino acids. Germline V gene lookup returns CDR1 SGDLS and CDR2 YYNGEE. The DNA for the CDR3 is TGTGCCAGCAGCGTAGGAACAGGGAAAAACTATGGCTACACCTTC. Its protein is CASSVGTGKNYGYTF.

The chain recombines TRBV6-1 with TRBJ1-2; 9 bases agree with TRBD1. From germline, CDR1 is MNHNS and CDR2 SASEGT. The CDR3 is made up of 16 amino acids. V was pared by 2 bases and J by 2 bases, with 6 bases of the junction left unmatched. As DNA, the CDR3 is TGTGCCAGCAGTGAAAAATTCGGGACAGGGAACTATGGCTACACCTTC. Its protein is CASSEKFGTGNYGYTF.

In its sample, this clone was seen once. The V call is TRBV6-4, the J call TRBJ1-1; maybe TRBD1 (5 bases). CDR3 length: 13 residues. The V gene lost 4 bases and the J gene lost 5 bases, with 11 bases spanning the gap. Germline values: CDR1 MRHNA, CDR2 SNTAGT. CDR3 bases: TGTGCCAGCAGTGTCTGGGGGGGGACTGAAGCTTTCTTT. Encoded protein: CASSVWGGTEAFF.

The chain recombines TRBV7-2 with TRBJ2-5, with TRBD2 matching 9 bases. The CDR3 has 14 residues. V lost 5 bases to trimming and J lost 3 bases; unmatched junction nucleotides: 4. Germline-derived CDR1 and CDR2 are SGHTA and FQGNSA. The CDR3 here is CASSTRTSEETQYF. As DNA, the CDR3 is TGTGCCAGCAGCACTCGGACTAGCGAAGAGACCCAGTACTTC.

The chain employs TRBV30 and TRBJ2-1; 7 bases are a match to TRBD2. Germline lookup yields CDR1 GTSNPN and CDR2 SVGIG (reference sequence). This CDR3 region has 14 residues. V shed 5 bases, J shed 6 bases, and the junction held 10 bases outside the gene matches. The CDR3 DNA reads TGTGCCTGGGGGGGGGACGGTCTTGGCAATGAGCAGTTCTTC. This sequence encodes CAWGGDGLGNEQFF. The full variable domain, with the rest looked up from reference TRBV30 and TRBJ2-1, is SQTIHQWPATLVQPVGSPLSLECTVEGTSNPNLYWYRQAAGRGLQLLFYSVGIGQISSEVPQNLSASRPQDRQFILSSKKLLLSDSGFYLCAWGGDGLGNEQFFGPGTRLTVL.

This chain joins TRBV10-3 and TRBJ1-2; the match to TRBD1 covers 10 bases. This CDR3 comprises 14 residues. J lost 7 bases, V lost 4 bases, and 6 bases had no gene match. Germline CDR1 ENHRY, CDR2 SYGVKD. CDR3 DNA: TGTGCCATCAGTGTCGGGGACAGGGGTTCTGGCTACACCTTC. Translated: CAISVGDRGSGYTF.

This chain links TRBV5-1 with TRBJ1-4; the D is unclear. The CDR3 runs to 16 residues. Germline V lookup: CDR1 SGHRS, CDR2 YFSETQ. The ends were cut back, 4 bases at V and 1 base at J, with 14 bases in the middle. CDR3 nucleotides: TGCGCCAGCAGCCCGGGTGGGAGCCAAACTAATGAAAAACTGTTTTTT. This gives the protein CASSPGGSQTNEKLFF.

V gene TRBV4-1 combines with J gene TRBJ2-5; TRBD2 agrees at 7 bases. V shed 0 bases and J 0 bases; nucleotides not matched to a gene: 7. The CDR3 contains 17 residues. Germline assignment: CDR1 MGHRA and CDR2 YSYEKL. CDR3 residues: CASSQDRGGVDQETQYF. The CDR3 bases are TGCGCCAGCAGCCAAGATCGTGGGGGGGTGGACCAAGAGACCCAGTACTTC.

CDR3 sequence (DNA): TGCGCCAGCAGCGCTAAGGGACAGGGCTCCACTGAAGCTTTCTTT. Its protein is CASSAKGQGSTEAFF. The J gene is TRBJ1-1, the V gene TRBV10-2; 9 nucleotides match TRBD1. Losses at the gene ends were 6 bases for V and 4 bases for J; bases not matched to a gene: 9. Looked up from germline, CDR1 is WSHSY and CDR2 is SAAADI. The CDR3 covers 15 residues.

The chain recombines TRBV29-1 with TRBJ1-1; TRBD1 matches 10 bases. J was trimmed by 7 bases and V by 7 bases; bases with no gene match: 15. Germline V gene sequence: CDR1 SQVTM, CDR2 ANQGSEA. The CDR3 has 15 amino acids. The CDR3 is CSATPWDRGSFEAFF. CDR3 bases: TGCAGCGCCACCCCGTGGGACAGGGGTTCTTTTGAAGCTTTCTTT.